Listed below are T cell receptor beta chains from one sample, sequenced in a study of T cell changes during pregnancy in multiple sclerosis. The protocol was immunoSEQ multiplex PCR, while the TCRdb copy is restricted to in-frame clones and leaves out a portion. Among roughly 120,000 clones, 85% to 95% were seen once, and the ten largest hold 6.2%. This material consisted of peripheral blood, taken before pregnancy. These receptors were collected from a female donor with multiple sclerosis, enrolled in a pregnancy study. The CDR3 runs from the conserved cysteine through the conserved F or W.

J gene | CDR3 length | V gene | CDR3 protein
TRBJ1-3 | 13 | TRBV5-1 | CASSLDNGNTIYF
TRBJ2-6 | 14 | TRBV6-5 | CATKRGSGANVLTF
TRBJ2-3 | 14 | TRBV19 | CASSIAREADTQYF
TRBJ1-1 | 16 | TRBV6-6 | CASSRERGRGNTEAFF
TRBJ1-6 | 16 | TRBV19 | CASSIGPGQGNSPLHF
TRBJ1-1 | 14 | TRBV19 | CASSIAQGVTEAFF
TRBJ2-3 | 16 | TRBV4-1 | CASSQLFATSTDTQYF
TRBJ2-7 | 14 | TRBV5-5 | CASSLEQDGHEQYF
TRBJ2-2 | 15 | TRBV5-1 | CASSLEGGDTGELFF
TRBJ2-1 | 17 | TRBV27 | CASREEVLAGGNNEQFF
TRBJ2-1 | 14 | TRBV6-6 | CASSSYGTLNEQFF
TRBJ2-3 | 15 | TRBV7-2 | CASSWTSASTDTQYF
TRBJ2-3 | 15 | TRBV5-4 | CASSLGAGSTDTQYF
TRBJ1-4 | 13 | TRBV9 | CASSPQSQEKLFF
TRBJ2-2 | 15 | TRBV14 | CASSHMRQGGGELFF
TRBJ2-1 | 15 | TRBV2 | CASSERRGLYNEQFF
TRBJ2-3 | 16 | TRBV11-2 | CASSSGLAGGLDTQYF
TRBJ1-1 | 15 | TRBV5-1 | CASSPGTGRNTEAFF
TRBJ2-7 | 15 | TRBV5-4 | CASSLDRTSAHEQYF
TRBJ2-3 | 17 | TRBV5-6 | CASSSRVGGGWADTQYF
TRBJ1-1 | 13 | TRBV5-1 | CASREGVSTEAFF
TRBJ1-2 | 14 | TRBV11-2 | CASSRDRADYGYTF
TRBJ2-5 | 15 | TRBV5-6 | CASSLERGGFETQYF
TRBJ2-1 | 14 | TRBV29-1 | CSVEGATRHNEQFF
TRBJ1-2 | 12 | TRBV28 | CASSPGGYGYTF
TRBJ2-5 | 13 | TRBV6-5 | CASSLIGEETQYF
TRBJ1-1 | 14 | TRBV6-5 | CASTQGGQGAEAFF
TRBJ2-3 | 17 | TRBV2 | CASAKRFRDRGRDTQYF
TRBJ2-3 | 16 | TRBV10-3 | CAISELPRGGTDTQYF
TRBJ1-5 | 11 | TRBV6-1 | CASATYQPQHF
TRBJ2-2 | 13 | TRBV30 | CAWSLIQAGELFF
TRBJ1-5 | 12 | TRBV19 | CASNRVNQPQHF
TRBJ1-1 | 13 | TRBV29-1 | CSVAGTAGTEAFF
TRBJ2-1 | 15 | TRBV5-6 | CASSLADGSRDEQFF